This T cell receptor (beta chain) was recovered during a study of blood T cell repertoires in COVID-19. Across the whole study: Collection of acute and convalescent COVID-19 samples took place in the United States, Italy and Spain.

Participants, about 18 to 90 years old, spanned 24 US areas. Participants reported their clinical history, and cohort assignment relied on those reports. Germline V gives CDR1 DFQATT, CDR2 SNEGSKA (reference sequence). V gave up 3 bases and J gave up 12 bases; unmatched junction bases: 9. This CDR3 has 13 residues. This table comes from immunoSEQ multiplex PCR, and its TCRdb copy is limited to in-frame clones, with some not included. The sample lists approximately 300,000 clones, 80% to 90% occurring once. This sequence joins TRBV20-1 and TRBJ2-1, with 9 bases aligning to TRBD2. This sequence originates from a woman in her thirties who had recovered from COVID-19. The sequenced material came from PBMCs or T cells enriched from blood (not recorded which). As DNA, the CDR3 is TGCAGTGCTAGTAGCGGGGGCCCCGTGGGGCAGTTCTTC. It encodes CSASSGGPVGQFF.